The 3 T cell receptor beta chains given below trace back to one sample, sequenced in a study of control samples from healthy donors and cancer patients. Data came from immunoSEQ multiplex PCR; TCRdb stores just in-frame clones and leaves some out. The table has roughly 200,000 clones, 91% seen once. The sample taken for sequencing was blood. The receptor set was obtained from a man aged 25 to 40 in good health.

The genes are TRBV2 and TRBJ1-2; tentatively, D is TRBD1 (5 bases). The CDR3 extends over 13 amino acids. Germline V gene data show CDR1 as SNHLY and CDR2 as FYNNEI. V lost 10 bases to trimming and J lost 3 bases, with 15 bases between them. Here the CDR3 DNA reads TGTGCCACCCGAACAGGAACCGACTATGGCTACACCTTC. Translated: CATRTGTDYGYTF. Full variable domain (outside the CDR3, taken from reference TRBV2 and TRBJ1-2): EPEVTQTPSHQVTQMGQEVILRCVPISNHLYFYWYRQILGQKVEFLVSFYNNEISEKSEIFDDQFSVERPDGSNFTLKIRSTKLEDSAMYFCATRTGTDYGYTFGSGTRLTVV.

CDR3 protein: CASSEVGRGPYEQYF. In DNA, the CDR3 is TGTGCCAGCAGTGAAGTGGGTAGGGGACCCTACGAGCAGTACTTC. This chain connects TRBV2 to TRBJ2-7; D may be TRBD1 or TRBD2 (5 bases each). V was trimmed by 1 base and J by 2 bases, leaving 12 bases between them. CDR3 length: 15 residues. CDR1 is SNHLY and CDR2 is FYNNEI in the germline V gene.

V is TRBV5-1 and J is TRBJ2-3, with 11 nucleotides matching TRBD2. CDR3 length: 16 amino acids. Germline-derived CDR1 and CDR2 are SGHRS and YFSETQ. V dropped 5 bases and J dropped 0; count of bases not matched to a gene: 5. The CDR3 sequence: CASRAGTSGSTDTQYF. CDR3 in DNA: TGCGCCAGCAGGGCAGGGACTAGCGGTAGCACAGATACGCAGTATTTT.